A single sample is the source of the 22 T cell receptor beta chains below, sequenced in a study of blood T cell repertoires in COVID-19. The protocol was immunoSEQ multiplex PCR, while the TCRdb copy is restricted to in-frame clones and leaves out a portion. This table has 150,000 to 200,000 clones, about 90% appearing once. The specimen sequenced was peripheral blood. The source is a man aged 30-40 years with COVID-19, enrolled during active disease.

The V gene is TRBV3-1 (or the pseudogene TRBV3-2), the J gene TRBJ1-1; weak D call: TRBD1 (5 bases). This CDR3 region has 13 residues. The V and J ends lost 4 bases and 0 bases respectively, with 6 bases between them. Looked up from germline, CDR1 is LGHDT and CDR2 is YNNKEL (reference sequence). Written as DNA, the CDR3 is TGTGCCAGCAGCCCGACAGTGAACACTGAAGCTTTCTTT. Translating gives CASSPTVNTEAFF.

The chain has TRBV24-1 and TRBJ2-3; tentative D call: TRBD1 (6 bases). CDR1 and CDR2 from the germline V gene are KGHDR and SFDVKD. V was cut by 2 bases and J by 2 bases, with 13 bases left in between. The CDR3 is 16 amino acids. This chain's CDR3 is CATSDSVQGPTDTQYF. The CDR3 nucleotides are TGTGCCACCAGTGATTCGGTACAGGGTCCCACAGATACGCAGTATTTT.

The V and J genes are TRBV4-3 and TRBJ2-3, with D perhaps matching TRBD1 (6 bases). The germline V and J ends were trimmed by 0 bases and 2 bases, with 12 bases remaining between them. Germline values: CDR1 LGHNA, CDR2 YSLEER. The CDR3 extends over 16 amino acids. The CDR3 DNA reads as TGCGCCAGCAGCCAAGATCAGGGGTTCCCCACAGATACGCAGTATTTT. It specifies CASSQDQGFPTDTQYF.

The sample holds one count of this clone. This chain's CDR3 is CATKAGTGGNEQYF. DNA of the CDR3: TGTGCCACAAAGGCCGGGACAGGGGGCAACGAGCAGTACTTC. This sequence joins TRBV24-1 and TRBJ2-7, with 12 nucleotides matching TRBD1. The CDR3 is 14 residues long. CDR1 KGHDR and CDR2 SFDVKD come from the germline V gene. Germline trimming cut 10 bases from V and 5 bases from J; bases unmatched to any gene: 8.

The V and J genes are TRBV21-1 and TRBJ1-3; TRBD1, the table's D call, lacks a check against the DNA. TRBV21-1 is given as a pseudogene. The CDR3 extends over 14 amino acids. As DNA, the CDR3 is TGTGCCAGCAGCAAAGGTGGCTGTGGAAACACCATATATTTT. The encoded protein is CASSKGGCGNTIYF.

This chain uses TRBV5-8 with TRBJ1-2; TRBD1 matches at 8 bases. Losses at the gene ends were 4 bases for V and 4 bases for J; bases not matched to a gene: 9. This CDR3 region has 15 residues. Germline assignment: CDR1 SGHTS and CDR2 YDEGEE. The CDR3 DNA sequence: TGTGCCAGCAGCCCTACTACCGGGACAGGCTATGGCTACACCTTC. This codes for CASSPTTGTGYGYTF.

The V call is TRBV19, the J call TRBJ2-7; 12 positions agree with TRBD1. CDR3 length: 16 amino acids. V was clipped by 6 bases and J by 4 bases; unmatched bases: 10. Germline V CDR1 and CDR2: LNHDA, SQIVND (reference sequence). DNA for the CDR3: TGTGCCAGTAGCCCCACTTGGGGACAGGGGGCTTACGAGCAGTACTTC. Protein sequence: CASSPTWGQGAYEQYF.

V and J are TRBV16 and TRBJ1-2; D is undetermined. The germline V gene encodes CDR1 KGHSY and CDR2 FQNENV. Trimming took 4 bases from V and 7 from J, leaving 13 bases between them. CDR3 size: 13 residues. Written as DNA, the CDR3 is TGTGCCAGCAGCCCCCGGGGAATAGGTGGCTACACCTTC. Translating it yields CASSPRGIGGYTF.

The V call is TRBV6-5, the J call TRBJ1-5; the D gene is possibly TRBD1 (6 bases). V dropped 2 bases and J dropped 3 bases, with 8 bases sitting between them. This CDR3 region has 14 residues. The V gene's germline CDR1 is MNHEY and CDR2 SVGAGI. The CDR3 loop is CASSYGGANQPQHF. The CDR3 DNA reads as TGTGCCAGCAGTTACGGGGGGGCCAATCAGCCCCAGCATTTT.

Concerning this clone: The same CDR3 also results from other DNA sequences found in this sample. The chain is built from TRBV7-3 and TRBJ2-7; 9 bases align to TRBD1. The ends lost 0 bases at V and 4 bases at J; junction bases unmatched: 4. CDR3 length equals 15 residues. Germline V CDR1 and CDR2: SGHTA, FQGTGA. The CDR3 sequence is CASSLTGTGWYEQYF. CDR3 bases: TGTGCCAGCAGCTTAACGGGGACAGGGTGGTACGAGCAGTACTTC.

The chain links TRBV19 to TRBJ2-7; D is possibly TRBD1 (7 bases). CDR1 LNHDA and CDR2 SQIVND come from the germline V gene (reference sequence). The V end was cut by 1 base, the J end by 2 bases, with 12 bases between. The length of the CDR3 is 15 residues. CDR3 sequence (DNA): TGTGCCAGTAGTATAGCAACCAGGGGGGCCTACGAGCAGTACTTC. It codes for CASSIATRGAYEQYF.

The J gene is TRBJ1-3, the V gene TRBV5-1, with TRBD1 identical over 7 bases. This CDR3 region has 15 residues. The V gene end was trimmed by 1 base and the J gene end by 1 base; junction bases not matched to a gene: 2. Germline CDR1 is SGHRS and CDR2 is YFSETQ. The CDR3 DNA is TGCGCCAGCAGCTTGACAGGGGCTTCTGGAAACACCATATATTTT. This sequence encodes CASSLTGASGNTIYF. Full variable domain (missing parts from reference TRBV5-1 and TRBJ1-3): KAGVTQTPRYLIKTRGQQVTLSCSPISGHRSVSWYQQTPGQGLQFLFEYFSETQRNKGNFPGRFSGRQFSNSRSEMNVSTLELGDSALYLCASSLTGASGNTIYFGEGSWLTVV.

The chain uses TRBV3-1 (or the pseudogene TRBV3-2) and TRBJ1-2, with 10 bases that match TRBD1. V gave up 1 base and J gave up 8 bases; unmatched junction bases: 13. The CDR3 sequence is 17 residues long. CDR1 is LGHDT, CDR2 YNNKEL, per germline (reference sequence). This chain's CDR3 is CASSQVGTGEAEGGYTF. CDR3 sequence (DNA): TGTGCCAGCAGCCAAGTTGGGACAGGGGAGGCCGAGGGGGGCTACACCTTC.

This chain joins TRBV7-3 and TRBJ2-1, with 9 nucleotides matching TRBD2. Germline assignment: CDR1 SGHTA and CDR2 FQGTGA. CDR3 length: 16 residues. With V trimmed by 4 bases and J by 9 bases, 13 bases remained unmatched. The DNA for the CDR3 is TGTGCCAGCAGCTCCCTGGGACTAGCCTCTCGGGCTGAGCAGTTCTTC. Its translation: CASSSLGLASRAEQFF.

The CDR3 sequence: CASSPQDVGGGRTEAFF. Here the CDR3 DNA reads TGTGCCAGCTCACCACAGGATGTTGGGGGGGGCAGAACTGAAGCTTTCTTT. The chain is built from TRBV18 and TRBJ1-1; weak D call: TRBD1 (6 bases). Germline CDR1 is KGHSH and CDR2 is LQKENI. The CDR3 extends over 17 amino acids. V lost 1 base to trimming and J lost 5 bases, with 20 bases between them.

J is TRBJ1-4 and V is TRBV9; D is perhaps TRBD1 (5 bases). Germline CDR1 and CDR2: SGDLS and YYNGEE. This CDR3 is built from 16 residues. Trimming stripped 4 bases from V and 7 bases from J, with 20 bases between. The CDR3 region is CASSFLGGGGGEKLFF. CDR3 DNA: TGTGCCAGCAGCTTCCTTGGTGGCGGGGGAGGTGAAAAACTGTTTTTT.

With respect to this clone: A much larger clone lies a single base off, so this may be a read error. Within the sample, other DNA sequences also encode this same CDR3. The rearrangement links TRBV11-2 to TRBJ1-1; tentative D call: TRBD1 (6 bases). The CDR3 is 13 amino acids. Trimming removed 5 bases from V and 1 base from J, with 8 bases in between. Germline V gene lookup returns CDR1 SGHAT and CDR2 FQNNGV. The DNA for the CDR3 is TGTGCCAGCAGCCTGGGACAGAACACTGAAGCTTTCTTT. Protein sequence: CASSLGQNTEAFF.

The chain carries TRBV6-2 or TRBV6-3 and TRBJ2-1; D is perhaps TRBD1 (6 bases). CDR1 is MNHEY, CDR2 SVGEGT, per germline. V lost 5 bases, J lost 7 bases, and 15 bases lay in between. This CDR3 spans 14 amino acids. In DNA form, the CDR3 reads TGTGCCAGCAGTCAGGACAGTGCTATGAATGAGCAGTTCTTC. It translates to CASSQDSAMNEQFF.

This sequence joins TRBV7-2 and TRBJ1-1; 8 bases are a match to TRBD1. Germline V lookup: CDR1 SGHTA, CDR2 FQGNSA. With V trimmed by 2 bases and J by 5 bases, 10 bases remained unmatched. This CDR3 comprises 16 residues. Written as DNA, the CDR3 is TGTGCCAGCAGCTTAAGGTCGACAGGGGCGGGAACTGAAGCTTTCTTT. It is translated as CASSLRSTGAGTEAFF.

This clone was picked up one time. The chain uses TRBV9 and TRBJ1-2; 7 bases match TRBD1. The V gene's germline CDR1 is SGDLS and CDR2 YYNGEE. J lost 3 bases, V lost 0 bases, and 2 bases had no gene match. This CDR3 is built from 14 residues. For the CDR3, the DNA is TGTGCCAGCAGCGTAGACGGGACAGACTATGGCTACACCTTC. It yields the protein CASSVDGTDYGYTF. Using reference TRBV9 and TRBJ1-2 for the parts outside the CDR3, the full variable domain is DSGVTQTPKHLITATGQRVTLRCSPRSGDLSVYWYQQSLDQGLQFLIQYYNGEERAKGNILERFSAQQFPDLHSELNLSSLELGDSALYFCASSVDGTDYGYTFGSGTRLTVV.

J is TRBJ1-4 and V is TRBV5-1; D call uncertain. The V end was cut by 0 bases, the J end by 0 bases, with 3 bases between. The CDR3 is 14 residues long. Germline V lookup: CDR1 SGHRS, CDR2 YFSETQ. In nucleotides, the CDR3 is TGCGCCAGCAGCTTGGCGGCAACTAATGAAAAACTGTTTTTT. It encodes CASSLAATNEKLFF. Looking up the rest from reference TRBV5-1 and TRBJ1-4 gives the full variable domain: KAGVTQTPRYLIKTRGQQVTLSCSPISGHRSVSWYQQTPGQGLQFLFEYFSETQRNKGNFPGRFSGRQFSNSRSEMNVSTLELGDSALYLCASSLAATNEKLFFGSGTQLSVL.

The V gene is TRBV12-3 or TRBV12-4, the J gene TRBJ2-5, with 8 bases that match TRBD1. The CDR3 extends over 11 amino acids. After removal of 6 bases from V and 11 bases from J, the junction contained 5 bases not matched to a gene. The CDR3 region is CASSNGQGQYF. The CDR3 DNA is TGTGCCAGCAGCAACGGACAGGGACAGTACTTC.